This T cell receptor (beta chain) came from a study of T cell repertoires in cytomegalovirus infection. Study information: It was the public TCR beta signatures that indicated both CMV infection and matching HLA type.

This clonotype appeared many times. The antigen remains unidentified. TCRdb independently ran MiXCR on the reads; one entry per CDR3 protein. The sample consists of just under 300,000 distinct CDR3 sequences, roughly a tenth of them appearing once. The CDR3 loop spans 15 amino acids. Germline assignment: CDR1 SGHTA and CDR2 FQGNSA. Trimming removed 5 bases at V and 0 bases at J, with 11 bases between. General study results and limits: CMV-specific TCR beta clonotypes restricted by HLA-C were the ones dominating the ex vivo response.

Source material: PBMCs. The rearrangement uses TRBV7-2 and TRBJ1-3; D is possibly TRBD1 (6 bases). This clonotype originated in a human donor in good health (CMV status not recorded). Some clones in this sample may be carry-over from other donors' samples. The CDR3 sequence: CASSRGGASGNTIYF. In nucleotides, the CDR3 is TGTGCCAGCAGCCGGGGGGGGGCCTCTGGAAACACCATATATTTT.